The 25 T cell receptor beta chains presented below share a single source sample, sequenced in a study of T cell repertoires in cytomegalovirus infection. TCRdb re-called the reads through MiXCR, storing one row per CDR3 protein. The sample includes under 450,000 distinct CDR3 sequences, about 32% of them seen just once. Their cognate antigens are unknown. Sample: cultured PBMCs, taken from culture after CMV antigen stimulation. These receptors were collected from a human donor in good health (CMV status not recorded). Some clones in this sample may be carry-over from other donors' samples.

The chain recombines TRBV5-6 with TRBJ1-2; the match to TRBD1 covers 9 bases. This CDR3 region has 13 residues. Losses at the gene ends were 4 bases for V and 5 bases for J; bases not matched to a gene: 3. Germline values: CDR1 SGHDT, CDR2 YYEEEE. The CDR3 sequence: CASSRDREYGYTF. The CDR3 coding sequence is TGTGCCAGCAGCAGGGACAGGGAGTATGGCTACACCTTC.

The chain recombines TRBV7-2 with TRBJ2-5; D gene ambiguous. CDR1 is SGHTA and CDR2 is FQGNSA in the germline V gene. Trimming left V 4 bases short and J 1 base short, with 7 bases between. The CDR3 is 13 residues long. The CDR3 DNA reads as TGTGCCAGCAGCTACTACTTCCAAGAGACCCAGTACTTC. Translation: CASSYYFQETQYF. Combining the CDR3 with reference TRBV7-2 and TRBJ2-5 gives the whole variable domain GAGVSQSPSNKVTEKGKDVELRCDPISGHTALYWYRQSLGQGLEFLIYFQGNSAPDKSGLPSDRFSAERTGGSVSTLTIQRTQQEDSAVYLCASSYYFQETQYFGPGTRLLVL.

The genes are TRBV7-2 and TRBJ1-2; a possible D gene is TRBD1 (5 bases). V shed 6 bases and J shed 6 bases, with 17 bases lying between them. Germline values: CDR1 SGHTA, CDR2 FQGNSA. The CDR3 runs 14 residues. The CDR3 sequence: CASSSMATVHGYTF. CDR3 DNA sequence: TGTGCCAGCAGTTCGATGGCGACAGTCCATGGCTACACCTTC. The full variable domain, rest sourced from reference TRBV7-2 and TRBJ1-2, is GAGVSQSPSNKVTEKGKDVELRCDPISGHTALYWYRQSLGQGLEFLIYFQGNSAPDKSGLPSDRFSAERTGGSVSTLTIQRTQQEDSAVYLCASSSMATVHGYTFGSGTRLTVV.

The chain joins TRBV28 to TRBJ2-1; no clear D gene. V gave up 3 bases and J gave up 0 bases, with 6 bases separating them. The V gene's germline CDR1 is MDHEN and CDR2 SYDVKM. There are 14 residues in the CDR3. CDR3 sequence reads: CASSLLDSYNEQFF. As DNA, the CDR3 is TGTGCCAGCAGTTTGCTAGACTCCTACAATGAGCAGTTCTTC.

This clonotype was counted a few times. The rearrangement uses TRBV7-9 and TRBJ1-1; TRBD1 matches at 9 bases. Trimming cost V 6 bases and J 3 bases; bases outside gene matches: 14. In germline, CDR1 is SEHNR, CDR2 FQNEAQ (reference sequence). The CDR3 is 17 amino acids. CDR3 nucleotide sequence: TGTGCCAGCAGACGAACCGGGACAGGGAATAGATACACTGAAGCTTTCTTT. Amino acid sequence: CASRRTGTGNRYTEAFF.

This clonotype was recorded a few times. The gene calls are TRBV7-6 and TRBJ2-3; 7 positions match TRBD1. V gave up 3 bases and J gave up 4 bases; unmatched junction bases: 13. The CDR3 has 17 amino acids. Germline CDR1 and CDR2: SGHVS and FNYEAQ. The CDR3 reads CASSFRTGQVVSDTQYF. The CDR3 DNA is TGTGCCAGCAGCTTCCGGACCGGACAGGTCGTATCAGATACGCAGTATTTT.

This clonotype occurred a few times. The chain is built from TRBV28 and TRBJ1-5, with D tentatively TRBD1 (6 bases). This CDR3 region has 16 residues. Germline CDR1 MDHEN, CDR2 SYDVKM. Between the trimmed V and J ends, which lost 4 bases and 2 bases, there was a span of 15 bases. The CDR3 DNA reads TGTGCCAGCAGTTCCCACAGGGCTCTGGGCAATCAGCCCCAGCATTTT. Translation gives CASSSHRALGNQPQHF.

The V gene is TRBV11-3, the J gene TRBJ2-2, with 7 bases aligning to TRBD1. J gave up 6 bases and V 4 bases, and 8 bases lay outside the gene matches. This CDR3 is built from 15 residues. CDR1 is SGHNT, CDR2 YENEEA, per germline. CDR3 DNA: TGTGCCAGCAGCTCCGGGACAGTCAACCCCGGGGAGCTGTTTTTT. Amino acid sequence: CASSSGTVNPGELFF.

This clonotype was recorded many times. The V gene is TRBV7-2, the J gene TRBJ1-5; TRBD1 agrees at 10 bases. With V trimmed by 5 bases and J by 6 bases, 7 bases remained unmatched. In germline, CDR1 is SGHTA, CDR2 FQGNSA. The CDR3 is made up of 15 amino acids. CDR3 region: CASSRGTGAGQPQHF. CDR3 nucleotide sequence: TGTGCCAGCAGCAGGGGGACAGGGGCCGGTCAGCCCCAGCATTTT.

This clonotype came up a few times. The chain recombines TRBV25-1 with TRBJ2-1; TRBD2 matches 10 bases. The CDR3 runs 19 residues. After removal of 0 bases from V and 8 bases from J, the junction contained 16 bases not matched to a gene. Germline V gene lookup returns CDR1 MGHDK and CDR2 SYGVNS. This CDR3 is CASSEYPSGRAAVVDEQFF. Here the CDR3 DNA reads TGTGCCAGCAGTGAATATCCTAGCGGGAGAGCCGCCGTGGTGGATGAGCAGTTCTTC.

The chain couples TRBV28 to TRBJ1-1, with a weak D call TRBD1 (6 bases). Germline CDR1 is MDHEN and CDR2 is SYDVKM. The CDR3 runs 17 residues. Trimming removed 3 bases from V and 4 bases from J, with 21 bases in between. The CDR3 DNA is TGTGCCAGCAGTTTTCGGAGGGGGGAGGGGGGGGGCACTGAAGCTTTCTTT. Encoded protein: CASSFRRGEGGGTEAFF.

CDR3 DNA: TGTGCCAGCAGCTCGGGAGGACTAGCGGGAGGGGGAGAGACCCAGTACTTC. It encodes CASSSGGLAGGGETQYF. The chain joins TRBV11-3 to TRBJ2-5; 15 positions match TRBD2. CDR3 length: 17 amino acids. The junction had 7 bases not matched to a gene; V was cut back by 4 bases and J by 4 bases. Germline V gene sequence: CDR1 SGHNT, CDR2 YENEEA.

This clonotype has only a few counts. The chain links TRBV7-8 to TRBJ2-1; the match to TRBD1 covers 11 bases. The CDR3 loop spans 16 amino acids. Unmatched junction bases numbered 8, after V lost 4 bases and J lost 6 bases. From germline, CDR1 is SGHVS and CDR2 FQNEAQ. DNA for the CDR3: TGTGCCAGCAGCTCCACCGGGACAGGGGGACTCAATGAGCAGTTCTTC. Its translation is CASSSTGTGGLNEQFF.

The chain links TRBV15 to TRBJ2-6; maybe TRBD2 (5 bases). This CDR3 contains 18 residues. Per germline, CDR1 LNHNV and CDR2 YYDKDF (reference sequence). V lost 0 bases and J lost 0, with 12 bases in between. The CDR3: CATSRDGWRSSGANVLTF. The CDR3 nucleotides read TGTGCCACCAGCAGAGATGGTTGGAGGAGCTCTGGGGCCAACGTCCTGACTTTC.

This clonotype was picked up many times. This sequence joins TRBV7-2 and TRBJ2-5, with TRBD2 as a possible D gene (5 bases). The CDR3 extends over 13 amino acids. V was clipped by 5 bases and J by 9 bases, with 16 bases between them. From germline, CDR1 is SGHTA and CDR2 FQGNSA. In DNA form, the CDR3 reads TGTGCCAGCAGCATCGGTCTAGCCTGGGCCCAGTACTTC. Residues: CASSIGLAWAQYF.

The rearrangement uses TRBV7-2 and TRBJ2-5; no clear D. Trimming took off 2 bases at V and 2 bases at J, with 6 bases between the two ends. Germline CDR1 reads SGHTA; CDR2 reads FQGNSA. The CDR3 runs 13 residues. The CDR3 here is CASSLMRQETQYF. The CDR3 bases are TGTGCCAGCAGCTTAATGAGGCAAGAGACCCAGTACTTC.

The rearrangement joins TRBV19 to TRBJ2-1, with D unresolved. Germline V gene sequence: CDR1 LNHDA, CDR2 SQIVND (reference sequence). The length of the CDR3 is 15 residues. The V end was cut by 4 bases, the J end by 8 bases, with 18 bases between. The DNA for the CDR3 is TGTGCCAGTAGTAACACCCCGGGCATTCCGGATGAGCAGTTCTTC. This codes for CASSNTPGIPDEQFF.

The V call is TRBV6-2 or TRBV6-3, the J call TRBJ2-7; perhaps D is TRBD1 or TRBD2 (5 bases each). Germline V gene data show CDR1 as MNHEY and CDR2 as SVGEGT. Trimming removed 7 bases at V and 3 bases at J, with 19 bases between. The CDR3 loop spans 15 amino acids. The CDR3 nucleotides read TGTGCCAGCAAAGACAGCGGCCCACCGTTCTACGAGCAGTACTTC. This encodes CASKDSGPPFYEQYF.

The rearrangement joins TRBV18 to TRBJ2-6, with a weak D call TRBD2 (6 bases). This CDR3 contains 17 residues. Looked up from germline, CDR1 is KGHSH and CDR2 is LQKENI. The V end lost 6 bases, the J end lost 6 bases, and 21 bases lay between the germline ends. CDR3 in DNA: TGTGCCAGCTCGCTAACCCTCGGGGGTATCAAGGCCAACGTCCTGACTTTC. Translation: CASSLTLGGIKANVLTF. The full variable domain, its missing parts supplied by reference TRBV18 and TRBJ2-6, is NAGVMQNPRHLVRRRGQEARLRCSPMKGHSHVYWYRQLPEEGLKFMVYLQKENIIDESGMPKERFSAEFPKEGPSILRIQQVVRGDSAAYFCASSLTLGGIKANVLTFGAGSRLTVL.

V is TRBV29-1 and J is TRBJ2-7; 7 nucleotides align to TRBD2. With 0 bases clipped from V and 7 bases from J, the junction kept 6 bases outside the gene matches. The CDR3 length is 13 residues. Per germline, CDR1 SQVTM and CDR2 ANQGSEA. CDR3 bases: TGCAGCGTTGAAGAAAAGCGGGGTGGGGAGCAGTACGTC. This sequence encodes CSVEEKRGGEQYV.

The rearrangement joins TRBV2 to TRBJ2-3, with 9 nucleotides matching TRBD2. This CDR3 has 13 amino acids. Germline loops: CDR1 SNHLY, CDR2 FYNNEI. The junction had 7 bases not matched to a gene; V was cut back by 8 bases and J by 7 bases. The CDR3 nucleotides are TGTGCCAGCCAGCGGGAGGAGCGGAATACGCAGTATTTT. Its protein product is CASQREERNTQYF.

This clonotype has just a few counts. J is TRBJ1-4 and V is TRBV7-2; 9 nucleotides line up with TRBD1. This CDR3 has 15 residues. Germline CDR1 and CDR2: SGHTA and FQGNSA. Trimming removed 3 bases from V and 8 bases from J; junction bases left unmatched: 7. This chain's CDR3 is CASSFDRGRNEKLFF. The CDR3 region has the DNA TGTGCCAGCAGCTTCGACAGGGGGAGGAACGAAAAACTGTTTTTT.

The chain is built from TRBV12-3 or TRBV12-4 and TRBJ1-1, with a tentative D call TRBD1 (6 bases). This CDR3 spans 14 amino acids. V lost 4 bases and J lost 6, with 15 bases in between. This chain's CDR3 is CASSSVGGRAEAFF. The CDR3 DNA reads as TGTGCCAGCAGTTCCGTGGGGGGGCGAGCTGAAGCTTTCTTT.

This clonotype was observed a single time. The V and J genes are TRBV20-1 and TRBJ1-5; D perhaps matches TRBD1 (6 bases). V was shortened by 1 base and J by 2 bases, with 12 bases between the two germline ends. The CDR3 sequence is 15 residues long. Germline CDR1 and CDR2: DFQATT and SNEGSKA (reference sequence). The chain's CDR3 is CSARGGGGRNQPQHF. DNA for the CDR3: TGCAGTGCTAGAGGGGGGGGGGGGCGCAATCAGCCCCAGCATTTT.

The chain combines TRBV19 with TRBJ2-2; D might be TRBD2 (6 bases). Trimming shortened V by 11 bases and J by 4 bases, and 14 bases separated the two germline ends. The CDR3 spans 13 residues. Germline CDR1 LNHDA, CDR2 SQIVND (reference sequence). The CDR3 bases are TGTGCCGTTGGGGAGGCATCCACCGGGGAGCTGTTTTTT. It specifies CAVGEASTGELFF. Supplemented by reference TRBV19 and TRBJ2-2, the full variable domain reads DGGITQSPKYLFRKEGQNVTLSCEQNLNHDAMYWYRQDPGQGLRLIYYSQIVNDFQKGDIAEGYSVSREKKESFPLTVTSAQKNPTAFYLCAVGEASTGELFFGEGSRLTVL.